This TCR beta chain was profiled in a study of cytomegalovirus exposure and HLA in healthy donors. Study results and limitations: A link between a missense DCLRE1C variant and TCR beta V- and J-gene trimming emerged from a later analysis. CMV serostatus was the sole immune exposure data available. In all likelihood, a cluster of highly shared sequence variants was a sequencing artifact. Later, an analysis found that common viral pathogens appeared to be linked with several of the most significant clusters.

Notes on this clone: The target antigen is unknown.

PCR amplification relied on 60 Vbeta primers (plus 13 Jbeta primers). Profiling relied on immunoSEQ multiplex PCR, and the TCRdb table lists in-frame clones only, not all of them. This table holds roughly 100,000 clones, more than 70% found once. The CDR3 is 12 residues long. The V end was cut by 4 bases, the J end by 0 bases, with 3 bases between. Per the germline V gene, CDR1 is MNHEY and CDR2 is SMNVEV (reference sequence). The rearrangement joins TRBV27 to TRBJ1-1; D gene uncertain. The sample comprised PBMCs. This TCR was recovered from a man aged 18 to 30 in good health and CMV-seropositive. This CDR3 is CASSSVNTEAFF. DNA for the CDR3: TGTGCCAGCAGTTCTGTGAACACTGAAGCTTTCTTT.